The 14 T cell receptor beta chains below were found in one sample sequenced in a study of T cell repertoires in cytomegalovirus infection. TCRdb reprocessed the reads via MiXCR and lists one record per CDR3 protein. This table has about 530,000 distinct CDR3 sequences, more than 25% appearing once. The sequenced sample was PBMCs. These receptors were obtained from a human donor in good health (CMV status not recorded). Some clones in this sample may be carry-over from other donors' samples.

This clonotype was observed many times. CDR3 sequence (DNA): TGTGCCAGCAGCTTGAGGACAGGGGCGGCTTTCTTT. Its translation: CASSLRTGAAFF. This chain uses TRBV7-9 with TRBJ1-1; 9 bases are a match to TRBD1. Germline trimming cut 3 bases from V and 11 bases from J; bases unmatched to any gene: 4. CDR3 length: 12 residues. The germline V gene has CDR1 SEHNR and CDR2 FQNEAQ (reference sequence).

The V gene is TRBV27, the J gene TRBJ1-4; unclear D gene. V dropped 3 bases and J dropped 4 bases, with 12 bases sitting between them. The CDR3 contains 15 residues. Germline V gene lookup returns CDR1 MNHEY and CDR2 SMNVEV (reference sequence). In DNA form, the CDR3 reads TGTGCCAGCAGTTTCCTCCTAGGTGGTAATGAAAAACTGTTTTTT. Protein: CASSFLLGGNEKLFF. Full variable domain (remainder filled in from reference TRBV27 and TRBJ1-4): EAQVTQNPRYLITVTGKKLTVTCSQNMNHEYMSWYRQDPGLGLRQIYYSMNVEVTDKGDVPEGYKVSRKEKRNFPLILESPSPNQTSLYFCASSFLLGGNEKLFFGSGTQLSVL.

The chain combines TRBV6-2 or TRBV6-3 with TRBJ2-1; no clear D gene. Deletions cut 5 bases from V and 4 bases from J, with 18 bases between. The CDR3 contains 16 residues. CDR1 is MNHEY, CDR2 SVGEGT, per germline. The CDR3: CASSQSEFPLYNEQFF. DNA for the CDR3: TGTGCCAGCAGTCAGTCTGAATTCCCCTTATACAATGAGCAGTTCTTC.

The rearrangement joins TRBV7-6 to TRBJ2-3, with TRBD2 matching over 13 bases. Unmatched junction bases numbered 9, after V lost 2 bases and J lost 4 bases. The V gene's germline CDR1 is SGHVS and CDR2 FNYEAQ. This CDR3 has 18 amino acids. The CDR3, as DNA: TGTGCCAGCAGCTTATTCGGACTAGCGGGAGTAGGCGCAGATACGCAGTATTTT. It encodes CASSLFGLAGVGADTQYF.

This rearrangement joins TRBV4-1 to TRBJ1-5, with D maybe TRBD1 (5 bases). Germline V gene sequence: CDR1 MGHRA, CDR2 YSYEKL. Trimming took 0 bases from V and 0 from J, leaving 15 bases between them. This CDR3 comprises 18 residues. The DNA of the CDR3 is TGCGCCAGCAGCCAAGAAGAGTCGAAGGGGTATAGCAATCAGCCCCAGCATTTT. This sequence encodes CASSQEESKGYSNQPQHF.

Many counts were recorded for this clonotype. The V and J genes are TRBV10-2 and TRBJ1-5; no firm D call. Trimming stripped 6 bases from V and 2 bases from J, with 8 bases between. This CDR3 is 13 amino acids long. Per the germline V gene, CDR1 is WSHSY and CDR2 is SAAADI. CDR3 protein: CASRGLGNQPQHF. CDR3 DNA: TGCGCCAGCAGGGGGTTAGGCAATCAGCCCCAGCATTTT.

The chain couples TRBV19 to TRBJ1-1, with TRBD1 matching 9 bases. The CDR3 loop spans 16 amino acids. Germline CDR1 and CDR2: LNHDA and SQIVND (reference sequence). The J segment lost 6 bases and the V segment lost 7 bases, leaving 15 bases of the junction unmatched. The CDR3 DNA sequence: TGTGCCAGTATTCCTATACCGGGACAGGGTGATTCTGAAGCTTTCTTT. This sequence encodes CASIPIPGQGDSEAFF.

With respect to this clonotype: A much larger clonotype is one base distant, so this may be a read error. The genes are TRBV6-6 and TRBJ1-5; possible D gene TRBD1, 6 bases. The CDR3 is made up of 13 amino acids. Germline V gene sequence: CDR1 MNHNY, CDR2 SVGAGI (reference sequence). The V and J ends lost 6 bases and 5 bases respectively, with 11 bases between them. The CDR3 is CASSPQGYQPQHF. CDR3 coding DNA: TGTGCCAGCAGCCCACAGGGTTATCAGCCCCAGCATTTT.

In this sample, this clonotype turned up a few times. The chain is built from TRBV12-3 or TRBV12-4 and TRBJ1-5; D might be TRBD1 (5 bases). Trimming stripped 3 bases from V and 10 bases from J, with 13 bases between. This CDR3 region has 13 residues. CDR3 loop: CASSLGPLGPQHF. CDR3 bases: TGTGCCAGCAGTTTGGGACCTTTGGGTCCCCAGCATTTT.

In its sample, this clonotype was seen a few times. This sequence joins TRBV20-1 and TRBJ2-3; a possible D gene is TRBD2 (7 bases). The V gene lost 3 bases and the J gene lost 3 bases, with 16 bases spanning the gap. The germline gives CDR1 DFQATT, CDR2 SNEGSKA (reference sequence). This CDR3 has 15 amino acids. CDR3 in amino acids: CSASARGGTTDTQYF. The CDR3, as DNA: TGCAGTGCTAGCGCGAGGGGGGGAACGACAGATACGCAGTATTTT.

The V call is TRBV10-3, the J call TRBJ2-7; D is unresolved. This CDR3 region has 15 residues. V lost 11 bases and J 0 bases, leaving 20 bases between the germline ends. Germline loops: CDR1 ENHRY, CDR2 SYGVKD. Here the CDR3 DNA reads TGTGCCTCCACTGGGTCGCGCACGTTCTCCTACGAGCAGTACGTC. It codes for CASTGSRTFSYEQYV.

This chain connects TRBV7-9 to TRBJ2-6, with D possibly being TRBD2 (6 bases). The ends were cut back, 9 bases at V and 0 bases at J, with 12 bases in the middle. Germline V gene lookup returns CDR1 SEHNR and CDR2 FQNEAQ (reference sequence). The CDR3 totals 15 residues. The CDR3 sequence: CASAGQPSGANVLTF. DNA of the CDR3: TGTGCCAGTGCGGGGCAGCCCTCTGGGGCCAACGTCCTGACTTTC.

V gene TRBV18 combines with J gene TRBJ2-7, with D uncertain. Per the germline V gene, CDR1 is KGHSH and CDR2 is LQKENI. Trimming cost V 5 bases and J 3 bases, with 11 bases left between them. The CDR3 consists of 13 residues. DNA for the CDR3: TGTGCCAGCTCAGACCGGGCTCTCTACGAGCAGTACTTC. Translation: CASSDRALYEQYF.

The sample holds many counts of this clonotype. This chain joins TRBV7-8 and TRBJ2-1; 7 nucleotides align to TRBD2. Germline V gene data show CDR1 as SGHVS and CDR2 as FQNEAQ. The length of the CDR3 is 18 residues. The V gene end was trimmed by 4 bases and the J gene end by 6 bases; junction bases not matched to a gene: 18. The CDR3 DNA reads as TGTGCCAGCAGCTCAAACCTAGGTTCTCGCGGGGGTAGCAATGAGCAGTTCTTC. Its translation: CASSSNLGSRGGSNEQFF.